These 24 T cell receptor beta chains came from one sample sequenced in a study of cytomegalovirus exposure and HLA in healthy donors (dated by TCRdb to 2017 to 2019). The library relied on the immunoSEQ multiplex PCR assay. A mixture of 60 forward primers for TCR Vbeta segments and 13 reverse primers for TCR Jbeta segments was used in the multiplex PCR. TCRdb carries this immuneACCESS record with in-frame sequences only. Its versions omit some clonotypes, under half of them owing to an unresolved V gene in the studies checked, with the rest unexplained. The sample table includes 200,000 to 250,000 clones. The top ten hold under 1% of the sample. Material for sequencing was PBMCs. Receptors originate from a woman in her twenties or thirties in good health and CMV-seropositive.

The chain carries TRBV11-2 and TRBJ1-3; possible D gene TRBD1, 6 bases. The CDR3 loop spans 16 amino acids. Germline CDR1 is SGHAT and CDR2 is FQNNGV. V was shortened by 2 bases and J by 2 bases, with 13 bases between the two germline ends. CDR3 residues: CASSLFITGPGNTIYF. The CDR3 coding sequence is TGTGCCAGCAGCTTATTTATCACAGGGCCTGGAAACACCATATATTTT.

V gene TRBV6-5 combines with J gene TRBJ1-2; D gene ambiguous. V was shortened by 6 bases and J by 4 bases, with 6 bases between the two germline ends. From germline, CDR1 is MNHEY and CDR2 SVGAGI. CDR3 length: 11 residues. CDR3 nucleotides: TGTGCCAGCAGGGGCCTCTATGGCTACACCTTC. This encodes CASRGLYGYTF.

The chain recombines TRBV18 with TRBJ1-1; 7 bases match TRBD1. Germline trimming cut 1 base from V and 0 bases from J; bases unmatched to any gene: 5. The length of the CDR3 is 16 residues. The germline V gene has CDR1 KGHSH and CDR2 LQKENI. DNA for the CDR3: TGTGCCAGCTCACCACGCACGGGACAGCTGAACACTGAAGCTTTCTTT. It codes for CASSPRTGQLNTEAFF.

The chain recombines TRBV7-9 with TRBJ2-7, with D possibly matching TRBD2 (6 bases). The CDR3 covers 13 residues. Germline CDR1 SEHNR, CDR2 FQNEAQ (reference sequence). The V end was cut by 5 bases, the J end by 4 bases, with 12 bases between. CDR3 in DNA: TGTGCCAGCAGCCACCGGGACTCTTACGAGCAGTACTTC. Encoded protein: CASSHRDSYEQYF.

CDR3 residues: CASSEYSSAGANVLTF. The CDR3 region has the DNA TGTGCCAGCAGTGAATATTCCAGCGCCGGGGCCAACGTCCTGACTTTC. The V and J genes are TRBV25-1 and TRBJ2-6; D uncertain. The V gene lost 0 bases and the J gene lost 4 bases, with 10 bases spanning the gap. This CDR3 contains 16 residues. In germline, CDR1 is MGHDK, CDR2 SYGVNS.

The chain links TRBV6-5 to TRBJ2-3, with TRBD1 matching 7 bases. J lost 0 bases, V lost 6 bases, and 3 bases had no gene match. The CDR3 extends over 14 amino acids. The germline gives CDR1 MNHEY, CDR2 SVGAGI. The DNA of the CDR3 is TGTGCCAGCAGAGGGACAGTTAGCACAGATACGCAGTATTTT. It translates to CASRGTVSTDTQYF.

The chain joins TRBV11-2 to TRBJ1-2; weak D call: TRBD1 (6 bases). Germline CDR1 is SGHAT and CDR2 is FQNNGV. CDR3 length: 14 residues. V lost 0 bases and J lost 7, with 12 bases in between. The CDR3 loop is CASSLDEYRVGYTF. In DNA, the CDR3 is TGTGCCAGCAGCTTAGATGAATACAGGGTTGGCTACACCTTC.

Here the CDR3 reads CASSGTGQGWDYGYTF. DNA for the CDR3: TGTGCCAGCAGTGGGACGGGACAGGGGTGGGACTATGGCTACACCTTC. The chain has TRBV27 and TRBJ1-2, with 10 bases matching TRBD1. The germline CDR1 and CDR2 sequences are MNHEY and SMNVEV (reference sequence). CDR3 length: 16 residues. V lost 5 bases and J lost 3; bases outside the gene matches: 9.

This chain links TRBV4-3 with TRBJ2-3; 9 positions agree with TRBD2. Per germline, CDR1 LGHNA and CDR2 YSLEER. V was clipped by 1 base and J by 7 bases; unmatched bases: 6. This CDR3 is built from 15 residues. The CDR3 sequence: CASSQVSGSVNTQYF. The DNA for the CDR3 is TGCGCCAGCAGCCAAGTTAGCGGGAGTGTGAATACGCAGTATTTT.

The genes are TRBV14 and TRBJ2-2; D unresolved. The germline gives CDR1 SGHDN, CDR2 FVKESK. V was clipped by 5 bases and J by 3 bases, with 7 bases between them. The CDR3 extends over 13 amino acids. CDR3: CASSKQDTGELFF. The CDR3 region has the DNA TGTGCCAGCAGCAAACAAGACACCGGGGAGCTGTTTTTT.

The chain links TRBV2 to TRBJ2-3, with D perhaps TRBD2 (5 bases). CDR1 is SNHLY, CDR2 FYNNEI, per germline. The CDR3 covers 13 residues. V was pared by 6 bases and J by 4 bases, with 11 bases between. This chain's CDR3 is CASRYGSSDTQYF. CDR3 DNA: TGTGCCAGCAGATATGGGAGTTCAGATACGCAGTATTTT.

The gene calls are TRBV28 and TRBJ1-1; tentative D call: TRBD1 (5 bases). Germline V gene data show CDR1 as MDHEN and CDR2 as SYDVKM. The CDR3 is 14 residues long. V was trimmed by 8 bases and J by 9 bases, leaving 22 bases between them. This CDR3 is CASGLSGDLSQAFF. The CDR3 region has the DNA TGTGCCAGCGGCCTTTCCGGGGACTTAAGTCAAGCTTTCTTT.

The chain employs TRBV11-2 and TRBJ2-5; TRBD2 agrees at 8 bases. The J segment lost 4 bases and the V segment lost 5 bases, leaving 21 bases of the junction unmatched. Looked up from germline, CDR1 is SGHAT and CDR2 is FQNNGV. The CDR3 sequence is 19 residues long. The CDR3 bases are TGTGCCAGCAGCCCCATAGCGGGAAACGCAGTCCTTGGAAGAGAGACCCAGTACTTC. Translation gives CASSPIAGNAVLGRETQYF.

The J gene is TRBJ2-3, the V gene TRBV5-1; 8 bases fit TRBD2. Trimming took 4 bases from V and 6 from J; bases not matched to a gene: 10. Germline CDR1 and CDR2: SGHRS and YFSETQ. This CDR3 is built from 15 residues. In DNA, the CDR3 is TGCGCCAGCAGCACAGTCGCGGGAGGTTCGGATACGCAGTATTTT. Protein sequence: CASSTVAGGSDTQYF.

The DNA for the CDR3 is TGCAGCGCCCTACAGGGAGAAGCTTTCTTT. It specifies CSALQGEAFF. The chain recombines TRBV29-1 with TRBJ1-1, with a possible D match to TRBD1 (6 bases). Germline-derived CDR1 and CDR2 are SQVTM and ANQGSEA. Trimming left V 7 bases short and J 8 bases short, with 11 bases between. The CDR3 is made up of 10 amino acids.

The gene calls are TRBV5-4 and TRBJ2-6; 7 bases agree with TRBD1. The CDR3 runs 17 residues. V lost 2 bases, J lost 0 bases, and 5 bases stayed unmatched. Germline-derived CDR1 and CDR2 are SGHNT and YYREEE (reference sequence). The CDR3 bases are TGTGCCAGCAGCTTAGGGGGCTCCAGCTCTGGGGCCAACGTCCTGACTTTC. It encodes CASSLGGSSSGANVLTF.

Turning to this clone: Other DNA sequences from this sample encode an identical CDR3 as well. The V gene is TRBV6-5, the J gene TRBJ2-7, with 9 bases identical to TRBD1. V was pared by 4 bases and J by 2 bases, with 3 bases of the junction left unmatched. The CDR3 contains 14 residues. CDR1 MNHEY and CDR2 SVGAGI come from the germline V gene. In nucleotides, the CDR3 is TGTGCCAGCAGTTTCCGGGACAGGGCCTACGAGCAGTACTTC. This codes for CASSFRDRAYEQYF.

DNA for the CDR3: TGTGCCAGTAGCTACAGAATCAATCAGCCCCAGCATTTT. Its protein product is CASSYRINQPQHF. This chain links TRBV19 with TRBJ1-5, with D unclear. The V and J ends lost 6 bases and 3 bases respectively, with 9 bases between them. CDR3 length: 13 residues. Germline V gene sequence: CDR1 LNHDA, CDR2 SQIVND (reference sequence).

This rearrangement joins TRBV28 to TRBJ1-2; 7 bases line up with TRBD1. V trimming: 8 bases; J trimming: 4 bases; junction bases outside the gene matches: 4. CDR3 size: 12 residues. CDR1 and CDR2 from the germline V gene are MDHEN and SYDVKM. As DNA, the CDR3 is TGTGCCAGCTCCGGGACAGCCTATGGCTACACCTTC. The encoded protein is CASSGTAYGYTF.

Worth noting for this clone: Other DNA sequences in this specimen translate into the identical CDR3. The chain couples TRBV28 to TRBJ2-7; no firm D call. CDR3 length: 12 residues. The V and J ends lost 4 bases and 4 bases respectively, with 8 bases between them. Germline V gives CDR1 MDHEN, CDR2 SYDVKM. CDR3: CASSSSSYEQYF. As DNA, the CDR3 is TGTGCCAGCAGTTCGAGTTCATACGAGCAGTACTTC.

The V call is TRBV29-1, the J call TRBJ2-7; 12 bases align to TRBD2. V was pared by 6 bases and J by 6 bases, with 6 bases of the junction left unmatched. Germline V gene data show CDR1 as SQVTM and CDR2 as ANQGSEA. The CDR3 has 13 amino acids. CDR3 sequence reads: CSVGTSGLGEQYF. The CDR3 DNA is TGCAGCGTAGGGACTAGCGGGTTGGGCGAGCAGTACTTC.

J is TRBJ1-2 and V is TRBV6-5, with no clear D. The length of the CDR3 is 13 residues. The V end was cut by 0 bases, the J end by 6 bases, with 8 bases between. Germline V gives CDR1 MNHEY, CDR2 SVGAGI. Here the CDR3 reads CASSYSRRDGYTF. The DNA for the CDR3 is TGTGCCAGCAGTTACTCAAGGCGGGATGGCTACACCTTC.

The J gene is TRBJ2-3, the V gene TRBV28, with 7 bases lining up with TRBD2. CDR1 is MDHEN, CDR2 SYDVKM, per germline. V trimming: 5 bases; J trimming: 6 bases; junction bases outside the gene matches: 5. The CDR3 runs 13 residues. The CDR3: CASSGTTPDTQYF. The CDR3 DNA is TGTGCCAGCAGTGGGACTACGCCTGATACGCAGTATTTT.

The chain carries TRBV5-1 and TRBJ2-7; the match to TRBD2 covers 8 bases. The germline V gene has CDR1 SGHRS and CDR2 YFSETQ. The CDR3 spans 15 residues. With 4 bases clipped from V and 4 bases from J, the junction kept 10 bases outside the gene matches. CDR3 region: CASSLRTSPTYEQYF. The CDR3 nucleotides read TGCGCCAGCAGCCTCAGGACTAGCCCCACTTACGAGCAGTACTTC.